These T cell receptor beta chains were read from a single sample in a study of post-analysis software for immune sequencing data. TCRdb reprocessed the PCR reads via MiXCR and lists one record per CDR3 protein. The sample yields about 770,000 distinct CDR3 sequences, more than 45% seen once. Specimen: blood. Receptors originate from a girl between 5 and 17 years old with multiple sclerosis. Each CDR3 is given with its conserved first and last residue. D genes are given only for firm matches.

CDR3	V	D
CSAHPTGLETQYF	TRBV20-1	NA
CASSYGGRASDTQYF	TRBV6-5	TRBD2
CASSLEWTSREQYF	TRBV7-6	NA
CASSSQGVGTDTQYF	TRBV13	TRBD1
CSGVRPGQHRYGYTF	TRBV20-1	TRBD1
CASSLALGQINEQFF	TRBV7-9	TRBD1
CAVGAGGPYNEQFF	TRBV7-7	TRBD2
CASSMWATNEKLFF	TRBV19	NA
CASSKKGVLGYTF	TRBV27	NA
CSASPKGPLQEQYF	TRBV20-1	NA
CASSYSALGANYGYTF	TRBV6-6	NA
CASSQRLAAYNEQFF	TRBV4-3	TRBD2
CASSAPHREATDTQYF	TRBV9	NA
CASSWRTSGRDTQYF	TRBV7-2	TRBD2